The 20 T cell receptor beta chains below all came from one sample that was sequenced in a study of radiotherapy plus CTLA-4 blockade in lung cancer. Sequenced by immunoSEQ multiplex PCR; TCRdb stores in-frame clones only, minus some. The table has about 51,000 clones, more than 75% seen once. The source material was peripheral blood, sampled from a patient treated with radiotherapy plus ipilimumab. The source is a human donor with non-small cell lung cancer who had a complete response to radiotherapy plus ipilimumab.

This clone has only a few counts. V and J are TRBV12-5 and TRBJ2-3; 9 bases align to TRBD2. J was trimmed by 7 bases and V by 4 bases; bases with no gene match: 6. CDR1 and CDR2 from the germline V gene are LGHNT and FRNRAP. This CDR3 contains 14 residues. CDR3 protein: CASGSGTSLHTQYF. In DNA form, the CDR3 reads TGTGCTAGTGGTTCCGGGACTAGCTTACATACGCAGTATTTT.

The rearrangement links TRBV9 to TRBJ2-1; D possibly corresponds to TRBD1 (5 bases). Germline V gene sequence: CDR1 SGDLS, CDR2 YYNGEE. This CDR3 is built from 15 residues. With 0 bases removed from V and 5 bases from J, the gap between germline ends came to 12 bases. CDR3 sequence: CASSVEVVGDNEQFF. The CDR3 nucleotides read TGTGCCAGCAGCGTAGAAGTGGTAGGGGACAATGAGCAGTTCTTC.

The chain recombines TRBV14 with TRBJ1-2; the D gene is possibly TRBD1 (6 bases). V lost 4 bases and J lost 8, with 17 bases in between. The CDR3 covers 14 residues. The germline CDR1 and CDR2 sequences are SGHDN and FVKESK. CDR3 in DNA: TGTGCCAGCAGCCCCCAGGGGTTGGGCGTCGGCTACACCTTC. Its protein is CASSPQGLGVGYTF.

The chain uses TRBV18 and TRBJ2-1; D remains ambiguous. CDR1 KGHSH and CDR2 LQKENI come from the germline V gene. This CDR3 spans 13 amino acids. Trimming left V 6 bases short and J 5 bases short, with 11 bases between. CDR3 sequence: CASSLLRDNEQFF. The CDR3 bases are TGTGCCAGCTCCCTTTTAAGAGACAATGAGCAGTTCTTC.

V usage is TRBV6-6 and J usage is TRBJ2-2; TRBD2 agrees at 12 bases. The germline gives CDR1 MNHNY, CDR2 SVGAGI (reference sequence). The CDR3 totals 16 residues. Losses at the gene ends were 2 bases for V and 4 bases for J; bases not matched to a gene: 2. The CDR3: CASSYALAGGTGELFF. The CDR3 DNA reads TGTGCCAGCAGTTACGCACTAGCGGGGGGCACCGGGGAGCTGTTTTTT.

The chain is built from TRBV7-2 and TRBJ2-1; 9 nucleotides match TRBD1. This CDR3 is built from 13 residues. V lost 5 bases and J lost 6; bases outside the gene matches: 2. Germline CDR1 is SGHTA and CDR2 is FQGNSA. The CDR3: CASSRGQGNEQFF. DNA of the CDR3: TGTGCCAGCAGCAGGGGACAGGGCAATGAGCAGTTCTTC.

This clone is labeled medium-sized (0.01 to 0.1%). The CDR3 is CASSSGTGQSGYTF. As DNA, the CDR3 is TGTGCCAGCAGCTCGGGGACAGGGCAGTCTGGCTACACCTTC. The chain joins TRBV7-2 to TRBJ1-2, with TRBD1 matching over 9 bases. There are 14 residues in the CDR3. Germline assignment: CDR1 SGHTA and CDR2 FQGNSA. V shed 4 bases and J 7 bases; nucleotides not matched to a gene: 7.

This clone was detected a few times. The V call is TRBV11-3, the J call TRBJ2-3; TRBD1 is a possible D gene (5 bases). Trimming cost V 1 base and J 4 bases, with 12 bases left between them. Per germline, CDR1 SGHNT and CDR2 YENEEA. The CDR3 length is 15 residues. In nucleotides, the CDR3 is TGTGCCAGCAGCTTAGGTGGCAGGGTCGCAGATACGCAGTATTTT. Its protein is CASSLGGRVADTQYF.

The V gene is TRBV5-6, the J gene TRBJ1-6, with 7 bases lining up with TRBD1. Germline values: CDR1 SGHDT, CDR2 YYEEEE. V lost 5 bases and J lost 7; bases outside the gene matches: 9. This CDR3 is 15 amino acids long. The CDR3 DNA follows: TGTGCCAGCAGACCGGACAGGACCATGAATTCACCCCTCCACTTT. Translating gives CASRPDRTMNSPLHF.

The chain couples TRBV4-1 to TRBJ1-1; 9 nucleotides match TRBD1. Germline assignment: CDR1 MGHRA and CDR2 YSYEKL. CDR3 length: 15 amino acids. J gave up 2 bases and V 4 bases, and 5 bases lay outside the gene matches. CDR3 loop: CASSLLGQGNTEAFF. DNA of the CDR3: TGCGCCAGCAGCCTCTTGGGACAGGGCAACACTGAAGCTTTCTTT.

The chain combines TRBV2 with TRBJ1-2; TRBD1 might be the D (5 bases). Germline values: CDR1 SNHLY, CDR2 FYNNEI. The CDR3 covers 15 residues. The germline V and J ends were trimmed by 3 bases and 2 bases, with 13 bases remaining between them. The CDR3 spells CASSEAGIGNYGYTF. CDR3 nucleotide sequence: TGTGCCAGCAGTGAGGCAGGGATAGGCAACTATGGCTACACCTTC.

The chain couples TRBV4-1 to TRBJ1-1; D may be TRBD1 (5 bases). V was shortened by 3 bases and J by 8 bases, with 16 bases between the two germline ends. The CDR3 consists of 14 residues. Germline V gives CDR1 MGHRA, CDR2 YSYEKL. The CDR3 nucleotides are TGCGCCAGCAGCCATCGGGGGTTCAACGCGGAAGCTTTCTTT. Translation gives CASSHRGFNAEAFF.

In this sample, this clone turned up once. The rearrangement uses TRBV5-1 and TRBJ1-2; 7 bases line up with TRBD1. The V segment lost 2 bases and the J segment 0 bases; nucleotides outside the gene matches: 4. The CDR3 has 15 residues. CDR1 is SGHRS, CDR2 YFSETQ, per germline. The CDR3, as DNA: TGCGCCAGCAGCTTCGCGGGACAGCCTAACTATGGCTACACCTTC. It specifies CASSFAGQPNYGYTF. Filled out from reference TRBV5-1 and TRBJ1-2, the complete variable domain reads KAGVTQTPRYLIKTRGQQVTLSCSPISGHRSVSWYQQTPGQGLQFLFEYFSETQRNKGNFPGRFSGRQFSNSRSEMNVSTLELGDSALYLCASSFAGQPNYGYTFGSGTRLTVV.

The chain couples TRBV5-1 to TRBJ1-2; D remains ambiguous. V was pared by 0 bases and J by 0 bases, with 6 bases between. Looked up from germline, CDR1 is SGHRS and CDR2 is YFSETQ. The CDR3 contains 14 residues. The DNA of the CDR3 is TGCGCCAGCAGCTTGGAACAGCCTAACTATGGCTACACCTTC. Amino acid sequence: CASSLEQPNYGYTF.

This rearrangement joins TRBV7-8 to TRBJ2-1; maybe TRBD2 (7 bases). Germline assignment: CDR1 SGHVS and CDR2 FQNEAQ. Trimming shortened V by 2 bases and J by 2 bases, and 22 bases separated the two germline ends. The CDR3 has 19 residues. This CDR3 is CASSLRGGTLHSPYNEQFF. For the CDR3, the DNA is TGTGCCAGCAGCTTAAGGGGGGGAACCCTCCACTCCCCCTACAATGAGCAGTTCTTC.

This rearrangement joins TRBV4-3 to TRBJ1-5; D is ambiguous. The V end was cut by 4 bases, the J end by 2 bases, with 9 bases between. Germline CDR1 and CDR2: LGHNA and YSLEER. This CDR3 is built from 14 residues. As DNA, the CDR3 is TGCGCCAGCAGCCGAGCGTGGGGCAATCAGCCCCAGCATTTT. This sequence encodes CASSRAWGNQPQHF.

CDR3 region: CASSEPAVEEQYF. CDR3 DNA: TGTGCCAGCAGTGAACCCGCGGTGGAGGAGCAGTACTTC. The chain uses TRBV6-1 and TRBJ2-7; D remains ambiguous. This CDR3 is 13 amino acids long. CDR1 is MNHNS, CDR2 SASEGT, per germline. Between the trimmed V and J ends, which lost 2 bases and 7 bases, there was a span of 12 bases.

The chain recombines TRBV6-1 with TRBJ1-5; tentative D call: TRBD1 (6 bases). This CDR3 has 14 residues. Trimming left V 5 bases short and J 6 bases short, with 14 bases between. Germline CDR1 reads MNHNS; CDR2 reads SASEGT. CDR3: CASSQQGVGQPQHF. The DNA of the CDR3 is TGTGCCAGCAGTCAACAGGGTGTGGGTCAGCCCCAGCATTTT.

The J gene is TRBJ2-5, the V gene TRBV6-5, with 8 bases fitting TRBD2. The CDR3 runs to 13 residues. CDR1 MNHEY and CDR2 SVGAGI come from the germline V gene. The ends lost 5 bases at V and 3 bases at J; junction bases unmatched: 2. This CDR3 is CASSPGGEETQYF. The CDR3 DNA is TGTGCCAGCAGTCCCGGGGGGGAAGAGACCCAGTACTTC.

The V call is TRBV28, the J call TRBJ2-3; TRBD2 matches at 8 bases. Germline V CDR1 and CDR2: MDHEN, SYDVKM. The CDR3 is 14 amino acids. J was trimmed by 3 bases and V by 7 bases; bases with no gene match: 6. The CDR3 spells CASKRGGGTDTQYF. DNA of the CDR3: TGTGCCAGCAAACGGGGGGGTGGGACAGATACGCAGTATTTT.